The TCR beta chain under discussion was sequenced for a study of T cell responses to AZD1222 COVID-19 vaccine. General study results and limits: At study baseline, merely several AZD1222 recipients were seropositive. A mostly white British donor set with more females was recruited, and clonal diversity was possibly underestimated. Within unmutated variant regions lay the reported targets of nearly half of spike-specific TCRs.

This clone was detected once. Its antigen is currently unknown. Trimming pared 6 bases from V and 6 bases from J, leaving 13 bases between. The CDR3 is made up of 13 amino acids. Method: immunoSEQ multiplex PCR; TCRdb's copy keeps in-frame clones and lacks some. The profile shows around 150,000 clones, roughly nine tenths of them singletons. V and J are TRBV12-3 or TRBV12-4 and TRBJ2-3, with D unclear. The sequence was collected from an adult who received the AZD1222 COVID-19 vaccine. The sample here was peripheral blood, taken 28 days after the second AZD1222 dose. The CDR3 is CASRRSDGDTQYF. The CDR3 region has the DNA TGTGCCAGCAGGAGATCCGACGGTGATACGCAGTATTTT.